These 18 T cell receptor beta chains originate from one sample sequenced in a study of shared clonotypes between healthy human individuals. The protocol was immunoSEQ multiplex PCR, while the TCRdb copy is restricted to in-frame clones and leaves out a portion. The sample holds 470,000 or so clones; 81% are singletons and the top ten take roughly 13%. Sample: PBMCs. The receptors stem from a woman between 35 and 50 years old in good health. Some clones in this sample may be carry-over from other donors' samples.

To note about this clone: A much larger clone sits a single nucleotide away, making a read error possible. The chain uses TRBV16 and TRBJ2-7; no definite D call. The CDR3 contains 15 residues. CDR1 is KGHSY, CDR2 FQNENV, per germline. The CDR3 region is CASSAPQSGRNERYF. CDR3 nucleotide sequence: TGTGCCAGCAGCGCACCCCAATCGGGCAGGAACGAGCGGTACTTC. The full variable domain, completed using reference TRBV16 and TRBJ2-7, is GEEVAQTPKHLVRGEGQKAKLYCAPIKGHSYVFWYQQVLKNEFKFLISFQNENVFDETGMPKERFSAKCLPNSPCSLEIQATKLEDSAVYFCASSAPQSGRNERYFGPGTRLTVT.

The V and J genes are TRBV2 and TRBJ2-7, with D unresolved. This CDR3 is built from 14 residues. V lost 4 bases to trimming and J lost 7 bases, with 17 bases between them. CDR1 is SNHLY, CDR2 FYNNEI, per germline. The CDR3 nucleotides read TGTGCCAGCAGTGTGGGCGATTCTTCGAAAGAGCAGTACTTC. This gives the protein CASSVGDSSKEQYF.

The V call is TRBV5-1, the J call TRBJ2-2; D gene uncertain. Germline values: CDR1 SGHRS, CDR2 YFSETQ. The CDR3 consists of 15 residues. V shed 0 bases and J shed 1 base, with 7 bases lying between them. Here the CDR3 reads CASSLGLRNTGELFF. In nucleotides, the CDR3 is TGCGCCAGCAGCTTGGGACTCCGGAACACCGGGGAGCTGTTTTTT. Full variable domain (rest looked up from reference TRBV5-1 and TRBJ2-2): KAGVTQTPRYLIKTRGQQVTLSCSPISGHRSVSWYQQTPGQGLQFLFEYFSETQRNKGNFPGRFSGRQFSNSRSEMNVSTLELGDSALYLCASSLGLRNTGELFFGEGSRLTVL.

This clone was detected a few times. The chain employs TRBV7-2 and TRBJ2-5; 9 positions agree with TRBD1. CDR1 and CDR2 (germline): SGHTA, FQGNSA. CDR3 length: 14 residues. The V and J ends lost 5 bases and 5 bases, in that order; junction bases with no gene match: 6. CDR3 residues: CASSGTGRIETQYF. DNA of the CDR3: TGTGCCAGCAGCGGGACAGGGAGAATCGAGACCCAGTACTTC.

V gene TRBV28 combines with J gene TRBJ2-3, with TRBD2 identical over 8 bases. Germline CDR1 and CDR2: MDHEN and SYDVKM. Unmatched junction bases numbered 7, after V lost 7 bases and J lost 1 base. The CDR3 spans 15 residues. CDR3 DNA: TGTGCCAGCACCATACCAGCGGGAGGCACAGATACGCAGTATTTT. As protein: CASTIPAGGTDTQYF.

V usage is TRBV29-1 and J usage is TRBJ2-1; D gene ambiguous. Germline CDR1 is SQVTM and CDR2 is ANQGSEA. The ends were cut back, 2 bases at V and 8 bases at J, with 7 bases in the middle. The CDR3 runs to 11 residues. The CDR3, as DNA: TGCAGCGTTGAAAGGCGCTATGAGCAGTTCTTC. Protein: CSVERRYEQFF.

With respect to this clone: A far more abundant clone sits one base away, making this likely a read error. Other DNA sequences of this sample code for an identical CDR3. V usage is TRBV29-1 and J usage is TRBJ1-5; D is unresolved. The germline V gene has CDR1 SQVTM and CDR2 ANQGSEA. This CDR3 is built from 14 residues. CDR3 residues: CSVGEQYSNQPQHF. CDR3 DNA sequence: TGCAGCGTTGGAGAGCAATATAGCAATCAGCCTCAGCATTTT.

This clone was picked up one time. CDR3 DNA sequence: TGTGCCAGCAGTTTTTTGGACCGGAGAGGGGCCAACGTCCTGACTTTC. As protein: CASSFLDRRGANVLTF. The chain recombines TRBV28 with TRBJ2-6, with D unresolved. In germline, CDR1 is MDHEN, CDR2 SYDVKM. V lost 3 bases, J lost 4 bases, and 13 bases lay in between. The CDR3 is made up of 16 amino acids.

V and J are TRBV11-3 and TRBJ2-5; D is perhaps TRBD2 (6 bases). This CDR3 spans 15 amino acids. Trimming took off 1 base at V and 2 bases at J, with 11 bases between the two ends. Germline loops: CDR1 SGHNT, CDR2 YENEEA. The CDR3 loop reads CASSLGSGPQETQYF. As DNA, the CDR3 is TGTGCCAGCAGCTTAGGGAGCGGGCCACAAGAGACCCAGTACTTC.

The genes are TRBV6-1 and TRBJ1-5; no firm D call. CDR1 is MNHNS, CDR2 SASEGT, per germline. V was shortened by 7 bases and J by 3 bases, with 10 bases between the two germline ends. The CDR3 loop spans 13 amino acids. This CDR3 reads CASKRGYNQPQHF. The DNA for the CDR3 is TGTGCCAGCAAAAGAGGGTACAATCAGCCCCAGCATTTT.

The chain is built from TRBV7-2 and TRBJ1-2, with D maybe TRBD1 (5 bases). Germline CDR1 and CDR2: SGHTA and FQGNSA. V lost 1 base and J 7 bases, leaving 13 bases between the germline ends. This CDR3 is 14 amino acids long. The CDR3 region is CASSLGRGEGGYTF. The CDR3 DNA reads TGTGCCAGCAGCTTAGGACGGGGGGAGGGTGGCTACACCTTC.

CDR3 sequence: CASSLATTGEVDEQFF. Here the CDR3 DNA reads TGTGCCAGCAGCTTAGCGACGACAGGGGAGGTCGATGAGCAGTTCTTC. This chain joins TRBV7-8 and TRBJ2-1; TRBD1 matches 8 bases. V shed 0 bases and J 8 bases; nucleotides not matched to a gene: 9. The germline V gene has CDR1 SGHVS and CDR2 FQNEAQ. The CDR3 has 16 amino acids.

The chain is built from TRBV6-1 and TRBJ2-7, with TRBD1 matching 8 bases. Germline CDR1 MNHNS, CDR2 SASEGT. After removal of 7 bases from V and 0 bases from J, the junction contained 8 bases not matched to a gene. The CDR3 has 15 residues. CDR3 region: CASTWGDRNSYEQYF. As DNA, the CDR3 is TGTGCCAGCACCTGGGGGGACAGGAACTCCTACGAGCAGTACTTC.

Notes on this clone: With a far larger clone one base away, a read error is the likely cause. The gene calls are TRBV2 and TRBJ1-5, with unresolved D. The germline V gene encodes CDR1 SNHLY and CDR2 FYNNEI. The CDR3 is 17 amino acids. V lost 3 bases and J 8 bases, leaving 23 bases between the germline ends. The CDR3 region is CASSEWGRPDLYKPQHF. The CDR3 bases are TGTGCCAGCAGTGAGTGGGGAAGACCTGACCTTTATAAGCCCCAGCATTTT. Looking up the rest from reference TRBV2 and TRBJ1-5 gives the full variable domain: EPEVTQTPSHQVTQMGQEVILRCVPISNHLYFYWYRQILGQKVEFLVSFYNNEISEKSEIFDDQFSVERPDGSNFTLKIRSTKLEDSAMYFCASSEWGRPDLYKPQHFGDGTRLSIL.

CDR3 in amino acids: CASSSLTTKNIQYF. Here the CDR3 DNA reads TGTGCCAGCAGTTCTCTAACCACCAAAAACATTCAGTACTTC. This chain uses TRBV27 with TRBJ2-4, with unresolved D. The CDR3 covers 14 residues. Trimming cost V 4 bases and J 2 bases, with 9 bases left between them. Germline V lookup: CDR1 MNHEY, CDR2 SMNVEV (reference sequence).

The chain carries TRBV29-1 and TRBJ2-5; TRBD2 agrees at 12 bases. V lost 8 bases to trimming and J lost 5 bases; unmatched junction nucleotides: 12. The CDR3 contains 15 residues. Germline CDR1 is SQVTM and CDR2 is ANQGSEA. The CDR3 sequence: CSLILAGGPGETQYF. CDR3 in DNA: TGCAGCTTAATCCTAGCGGGAGGGCCTGGGGAGACCCAGTACTTC.

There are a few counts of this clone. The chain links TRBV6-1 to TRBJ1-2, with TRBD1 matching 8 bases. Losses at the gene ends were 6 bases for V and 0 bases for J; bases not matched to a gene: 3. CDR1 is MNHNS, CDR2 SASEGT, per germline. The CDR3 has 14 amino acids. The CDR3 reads CASSRQGTNYGYTF. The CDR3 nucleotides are TGTGCCAGCAGCAGACAGGGGACTAACTATGGCTACACCTTC.

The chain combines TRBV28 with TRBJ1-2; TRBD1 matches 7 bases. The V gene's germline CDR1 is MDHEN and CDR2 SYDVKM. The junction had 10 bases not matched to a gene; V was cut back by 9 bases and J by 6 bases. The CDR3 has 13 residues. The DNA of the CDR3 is TGTGCCAGGGGGGGACAGCCCTTGAATGGCTACACCTTC. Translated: CARGGQPLNGYTF.